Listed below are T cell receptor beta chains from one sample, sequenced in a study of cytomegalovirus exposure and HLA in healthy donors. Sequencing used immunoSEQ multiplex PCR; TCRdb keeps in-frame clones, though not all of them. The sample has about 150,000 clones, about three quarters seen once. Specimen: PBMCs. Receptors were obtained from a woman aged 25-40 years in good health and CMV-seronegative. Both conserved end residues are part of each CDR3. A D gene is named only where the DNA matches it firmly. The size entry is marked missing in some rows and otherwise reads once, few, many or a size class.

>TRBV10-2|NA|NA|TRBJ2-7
CASSPTYEQYF
TGCGCCAGCAGCCCGACTTACGAGCAGTACTTC
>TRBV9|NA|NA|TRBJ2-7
CASSVGIGGSYEQYF
TGTGCCAGCAGCGTAGGGATAGGGGGATCCTACGAGCAGTACTTC
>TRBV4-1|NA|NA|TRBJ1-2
CASSQWWGRNGYTF
TGCGCCAGCAGCCAATGGTGGGGGCGGAATGGCTACACCTTC
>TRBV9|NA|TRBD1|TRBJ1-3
CASSRWTGVGNTIYF
TGTGCCAGCAGCCGTTGGACAGGGGTAGGAAACACCATATATTTT
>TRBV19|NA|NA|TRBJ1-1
CASCIPGHLNTEAFF
TGTGCCAGTTGCATTCCGGGACACTTAAACACTGAAGCTTTCTTT
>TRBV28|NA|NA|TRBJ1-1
CAAPGEGVTEAFF
TGTGCCGCCCCCGGGGAAGGTGTCACTGAAGCTTTCTTT
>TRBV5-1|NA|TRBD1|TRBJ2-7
CASSSSVGQGVYEQYF
TGCGCCAGCAGCTCATCGGTGGGACAGGGTGTCTACGAGCAGTACTTC
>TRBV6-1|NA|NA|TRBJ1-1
CASRPHRLRNTEAFF
TGTGCCAGCAGACCACACAGGTTGCGGAACACTGAAGCTTTCTTT
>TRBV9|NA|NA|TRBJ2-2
CASSVGAGKVNTGELFF
TGTGCCAGCAGCGTAGGTGCAGGGAAGGTCAACACCGGGGAGCTGTTTTTT
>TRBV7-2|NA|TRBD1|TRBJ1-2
CASSLSGGGGYGYTF
TGTGCCAGCAGCTTATCGGGAGGGGGCGGCTATGGCTACACCTTC
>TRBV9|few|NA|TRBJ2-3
CASNDRITDTQYF
TGTGCCAGCAACGACAGGATCACAGATACGCAGTATTTT
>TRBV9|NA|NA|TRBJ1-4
CASSATPAGEKLFF
TGTGCCAGCAGCGCTACTCCAGCGGGTGAAAAACTGTTTTTT
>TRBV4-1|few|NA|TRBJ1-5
CASSQPARGSGQPQHF
TGCGCCAGCAGCCAGCCTGCCAGGGGTTCAGGCCAGCCCCAGCATTTT
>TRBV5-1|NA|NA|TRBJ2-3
CASSFKGEYTQYF
TGCGCCAGCAGCTTTAAAGGAGAATATACGCAGTATTTT
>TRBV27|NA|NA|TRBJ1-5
CASSPRDSAQPQHF
TGTGCCAGCAGTCCCAGGGACTCGGCACAGCCCCAGCATTTT